This note documents a single TCR beta chain sequence. Its antigen remains unknown. The protocol was immunoSEQ multiplex PCR, while the TCRdb copy is restricted to in-frame clones and leaves out a portion. The table has approximately 92,000 clones, 70% to 85% seen once. This entry comes from a study of OX40 agonist ivuxolimab in advanced cancers. For the study at large: In this cohort, patients received ivuxolimab, an agonistic anti-OX40 (CD134) antibody. Intravenous ivuxolimab at 0.01 to 10 mg/kg was given to patients every 2 weeks. Under the entry rules, prior anti-PD-1, anti-PD-L1 or anti-CTLA-4 therapy was allowed, and more than 35% had some.

Study observations and caveats: Low clonal expansion, among the lowest seen, marked partial responders at 0.1-3.0 mg/kg.

The material was CD4+ or CD8+ T cells sorted from blood, obtained in a trial of the OX40 agonist ivuxolimab. The sequence came from an adult with an advanced solid tumor such as melanoma, head and neck, liver or kidney cancer.

The CDR3 loop reads CASSLGDRGNPEAFF. The CDR3 nucleotides read TGTGCCAGCAGCTTGGGGGACAGGGGAAACCCTGAAGCTTTCTTT. V is TRBV5-4 and J is TRBJ1-1, with 10 bases lining up with TRBD1. Germline CDR1 and CDR2: SGHNT and YYREEE (reference sequence). The CDR3 loop spans 15 amino acids. V lost 0 bases, J lost 6 bases, and 5 bases stayed unmatched. The variable domain in full, with the rest retrieved from reference TRBV5-4 and TRBJ1-1, is ETGVTQSPTHLIKTRGQQVTLRCSSQSGHNTVSWYQQALGQGPQFIFQYYREEENGRGNFPPRFSGLQFPNYSSELNVNALELDDSALYLCASSLGDRGNPEAFFGQGTRLTVV.